Listed here are 13 T cell receptor beta chains from one sample, sequenced in a study of CD8+ T cells in alopecia areata. Treatment noted: oral pan-JAK inhibitor, 5-10 mg twice daily. RNA was extracted and reverse transcribed into cDNA as the sequencing template. The table came from immunoSEQ multiplex PCR; TCRdb's copy has only in-frame clones and leaves some out. The sample has 110,000 or so clones; around three fifths are singletons. The source material was CD4+ T cells sorted from blood, sampled at week 24, from a patient treated with tofacitinib. The receptors shown here come from a human donor with alopecia areata.

This clone turned up a few times. The J gene is TRBJ1-6, the V gene TRBV7-2; a weak D match, TRBD1 (5 bases). V was shortened by 4 bases and J by 6 bases, with 13 bases between the two germline ends. Germline V gives CDR1 SGHTA, CDR2 FQGNSA. This CDR3 is 15 amino acids long. This chain's CDR3 is CASSSHRGVNSPLHF. The CDR3 DNA reads as TGTGCCAGCAGCTCCCACCGGGGGGTTAATTCACCCCTCCACTTT.

This clone turned up a few times. This chain joins TRBV4-1 and TRBJ2-7, with D perhaps matching TRBD2 (5 bases). The CDR3 sequence is 15 residues long. CDR1 is MGHRA and CDR2 is YSYEKL in the germline V gene. Trimming took 1 base from V and 2 from J, leaving 12 bases between them. In DNA, the CDR3 is TGCGCCAGCAGCCAAGGCGATGGCGGGCCCTACGAGCAGTACTTC. Translated, it gives CASSQGDGGPYEQYF.

The chain uses TRBV29-1 and TRBJ1-2; D possibly corresponds to TRBD1 (5 bases). Trimming took 3 bases from V and 6 from J, leaving 17 bases between them. The CDR3 contains 14 residues. The germline V gene encodes CDR1 SQVTM and CDR2 ANQGSEA. In DNA form, the CDR3 reads TGCAGCGTTGACCCTCTAACATCAGGGCATGGCTACACCTTC. It specifies CSVDPLTSGHGYTF.

The CDR3, as DNA: TGTGCCAGCAGCCAAAGGGTGGATCAGCCCCAGCATTTT. Protein sequence: CASSQRVDQPQHF. The chain links TRBV7-2 to TRBJ1-5; D unclear. Germline V CDR1 and CDR2: SGHTA, FQGNSA. The CDR3 consists of 13 residues. Trimming took 5 bases from V and 5 from J, leaving 10 bases between them. The variable domain in full, completed from reference TRBV7-2 and TRBJ1-5, reads GAGVSQSPSNKVTEKGKDVELRCDPISGHTALYWYRQSLGQGLEFLIYFQGNSAPDKSGLPSDRFSAERTGGSVSTLTIQRTQQEDSAVYLCASSQRVDQPQHFGDGTRLSIL.

In its sample, this clone was seen a few times. V usage is TRBV30 and J usage is TRBJ1-1; D may be TRBD1 (5 bases). Trimming stripped 5 bases from V and 0 bases from J, with 16 bases between. Per germline, CDR1 GTSNPN and CDR2 SVGIG (reference sequence). This CDR3 has 15 amino acids. The CDR3 DNA follows: TGTGCCTGGGTACCGGGACTCATCATGAACACTGAAGCTTTCTTT. As protein: CAWVPGLIMNTEAFF.

The genes are TRBV7-9 and TRBJ2-5; no clear D gene. Trimming stripped 1 base from V and 1 base from J, with 7 bases between. Germline lookup yields CDR1 SEHNR and CDR2 FQNEAQ (reference sequence). CDR3 length equals 14 residues. The CDR3 region has the DNA TGTGCCAGCAGCTTAGTGTACACCCAAGAGACCCAGTACTTC. It specifies CASSLVYTQETQYF.

This clone was found a few times. This chain uses TRBV30 with TRBJ2-7; D is unclear. CDR1 is GTSNPN and CDR2 is SVGIG in the germline V gene (reference sequence). The CDR3 sequence is 13 residues long. The V end was cut by 0 bases, the J end by 6 bases, with 12 bases between. In nucleotides, the CDR3 is TGTGCCTGGAGTGTAAGGGTGGAAAGCGAGCAGTACTTC. Residues: CAWSVRVESEQYF.

The rearrangement joins TRBV6-6 to TRBJ2-1; TRBD1 or TRBD2 may be the D gene (5 bases each). This CDR3 has 15 residues. Germline-derived CDR1 and CDR2 are MNHNY and SVGAGI (reference sequence). Trimming took 7 bases from V and 4 from J, leaving 17 bases between them. CDR3 region: CASNSGTSGYNEQFF. The CDR3 nucleotides are TGTGCCAGCAATTCCGGGACGTCAGGATACAATGAGCAGTTCTTC.

The V call is TRBV25-1, the J call TRBJ2-3; D is undetermined. The CDR3 spans 13 residues. Germline V gene lookup returns CDR1 MGHDK and CDR2 SYGVNS. Deletions cut 4 bases from V and 2 bases from J, with 7 bases between. The CDR3 loop is CASSVFPTDTQYF. CDR3 nucleotides: TGTGCCAGCAGTGTATTTCCCACAGATACGCAGTATTTT.

In this sample, this clone turned up a few times. V and J are TRBV29-1 and TRBJ2-5, with a tentative D call TRBD2 (6 bases). The CDR3 consists of 11 residues. Deletions cut 4 bases from V and 5 bases from J, with 8 bases between. Germline V gene lookup returns CDR1 SQVTM and CDR2 ANQGSEA. Here the CDR3 DNA reads TGCAGCGTTGCAGGAGGGGAGACCCAGTACTTC. This encodes CSVAGGETQYF.

This chain connects TRBV4-3 to TRBJ2-7; 10 nucleotides agree with TRBD1. The CDR3 contains 17 residues. V gave up 1 base and J gave up 7 bases; unmatched junction bases: 13. From germline, CDR1 is LGHNA and CDR2 YSLEER. CDR3 sequence (DNA): TGCGCCAGCAGCCAAGCTCATCTCGGGACAGGGGCGTGGGAGCAGTACTTC. Protein: CASSQAHLGTGAWEQYF.

The chain recombines TRBV20-1 with TRBJ2-7; D is undetermined. Per germline, CDR1 DFQATT and CDR2 SNEGSKA (reference sequence). CDR3 length: 11 amino acids. Between the trimmed V and J ends, which lost 6 bases and 4 bases, there was a span of 10 bases. DNA for the CDR3: TGCAGTGCCACTGGATCGTACGAGCAGTACTTC. Translating gives CSATGSYEQYF.

This sequence joins TRBV5-1 and TRBJ2-3, with a possible D match to TRBD2 (6 bases). The CDR3 loop spans 14 amino acids. The V gene lost 4 bases and the J gene lost 6 bases, with 15 bases spanning the gap. Germline V gives CDR1 SGHRS, CDR2 YFSETQ. In nucleotides, the CDR3 is TGCGCCAGCAGCGACGGGACTCCGTCTGATACGCAGTATTTT. This sequence encodes CASSDGTPSDTQYF.